A selection of T cell receptor beta chains follows, all from one sample in a study of blood T cells in healthy people across ages. In TCRdb, the 5' RACE reads were re-called with MiXCR into one record per CDR3 protein. The sample has around 1,800,000 distinct CDR3 sequences, around 40% seen once. The sequenced sample consisted of blood. These receptors came from a human donor in good health. Each CDR3 is given with its conserved first and last residue. The D gene is left open where the match is weak. Expanded clones are given a class, and other clones once, few, many or no size at all.

D gene: .
clone size: .
J gene: TRBJ2-7
V gene: TRBV5-1
CDR3 DNA: TGCGCCAGCAGCGACCGGGACCCACCGGGCGAGCAGTACTTC
CDR3 protein: CASSDRDPPGEQYF

D gene: .
clone size: few
J gene: TRBJ2-7
V gene: TRBV12-3/TRBV12-4
CDR3 DNA: TGTGCCAGCAGTTCGGACAGCACATACTACGAGCAGTACTTC
CDR3 protein: CASSSDSTYYEQYF

D gene: TRBD2
clone size: .
J gene: TRBJ2-3
V gene: TRBV28
CDR3 DNA: TGTGCCAGCAGTCCCCTCCGCGGGGGGGCCCCAGATACGCAGTATTTT
CDR3 protein: CASSPLRGGAPDTQYF

D gene: TRBD2
clone size: many
J gene: TRBJ2-7
V gene: TRBV7-3
CDR3 DNA: TGTGCCAGCAGCTATCGGGGGGGGGACTACGAGCAGTACTTC
CDR3 protein: CASSYRGGDYEQYF

D gene: .
clone size: .
J gene: TRBJ1-5
V gene: TRBV10-3
CDR3 DNA: TGTACCATCAGTGAGTCTGGGGGCAGGGATTACCAGCCCCAGCATTTT
CDR3 protein: CTISESGGRDYQPQHF

D gene: .
clone size: many
J gene: TRBJ2-6
V gene: TRBV7-9
CDR3 DNA: TGTGCCAGCAGCTTCGGGACTTCTGGGGCCAACGTCCTGACTTTC
CDR3 protein: CASSFGTSGANVLTF

D gene: .
clone size: .
J gene: TRBJ1-5
V gene: TRBV9
CDR3 DNA: TGTGCCAGCAGCGTAGCCTCGCAGGGGCAGCCCCAGCATTTT
CDR3 protein: CASSVASQGQPQHF

D gene: TRBD1
clone size: few
J gene: TRBJ1-1
V gene: TRBV4-3
CDR3 DNA: TGCGCCAGCAGCCAACGGGACAGAAACACTGAAGCTTTCTTT
CDR3 protein: CASSQRDRNTEAFF

D gene: .
clone size: .
J gene: TRBJ2-5
V gene: TRBV21-1
CDR3 DNA: TGTGCCAGCAGCAAAAAGAAGGGGCAGGCCCAAGAGACCCAGTACTTC
CDR3 protein: CASSKKKGQAQETQYF

D gene: .
clone size: few
J gene: TRBJ1-1
V gene: TRBV3-1
CDR3 DNA: TGTGCCAGCAGCCAAGAGGCGAACACTGAAGCTTTCTTT
CDR3 protein: CASSQEANTEAFF

D gene: .
clone size: .
J gene: TRBJ1-4
V gene: TRBV3-1
CDR3 DNA: TGTACCAGCAGCCAAGATGGCGAAGCAACTAATGAAAAACTGTTTTTT
CDR3 protein: CTSSQDGEATNEKLFF

D gene: .
clone size: few
J gene: TRBJ2-3
V gene: TRBV29-1
CDR3 DNA: TGCAGCGTTGGGAGAGGGTCAGGTACGCAGTATTTT
CDR3 protein: CSVGRGSGTQYF

D gene: .
clone size: .
J gene: TRBJ1-2
V gene: TRBV2
CDR3 DNA: TGTGTCAGCATTCCGACGCACCAAGGCGGCTACACCTTC
CDR3 protein: CVSIPTHQGGYTF

D gene: TRBD2
clone size: .
J gene: TRBJ2-4
V gene: TRBV11-2
CDR3 DNA: TGTGCCAGCAGCTTTTATAGCGGGGGCCGGGACATTCAGTACTTC
CDR3 protein: CASSFYSGGRDIQYF

D gene: TRBD2
clone size: .
J gene: TRBJ2-3
V gene: TRBV11-3
CDR3 DNA: TGTGCCAGCAGCCCAGGGACTAGCGGGACCCCTAGCACAGATACGCAGTATTTT
CDR3 protein: CASSPGTSGTPSTDTQYF

D gene: .
clone size: many
J gene: TRBJ2-7
V gene: TRBV6-5
CDR3 DNA: TGTGCCAGCAGTGGAGGTTCCTACGAGCAGTACTTC
CDR3 protein: CASSGGSYEQYF